This T cell receptor (beta chain) was observed in a study of shared clonotypes between healthy human individuals. The CDR3 has 15 residues. The V gene's germline CDR1 is SGHRS and CDR2 YFSETQ. V lost 0 bases and J 2 bases, leaving 11 bases between the germline ends. Assay: immunoSEQ multiplex PCR; the TCRdb copy retains only in-frame clones and omits some. This sample has 2 million to 2.5 million clones, with over 90% found just once. The sample holds one count of this clone. Sequencing was carried out using naive CD4+ T cells from PBMCs. As for subset: CD45RA+ positively selected. The TCR comes from a young man in good health. Some clones in this sample may be carry-over from other donors' samples. The V and J genes are TRBV5-1 and TRBJ2-5; D unresolved. The CDR3: CASSLDGVRQETQYF. CDR3 DNA: TGCGCCAGCAGCTTGGATGGGGTCCGACAAGAGACCCAGTACTTC.